Below, 20 T cell receptor beta chains from the same sample are listed, as sequenced in a study of CD8+CD57+ T cells in acquired aplastic anemia. The TCR beta profiling, which covered VDJ combination and CDR3 sequence, was carried out using genomic DNA as the template. TCRdb ran MiXCR on the reads and lists one entry per CDR3 protein. This table has about 260,000 distinct CDR3 sequences, approximately 79% appearing once. Those patients picked for sequencing had displayed CD8+CD57+ cell expansion on flow cytometry. The sample comprised sorted CD4+, CD8+, or CD8+CD57+ T cells (not recorded which) from PBMCs. The source is a human donor with aplastic anemia.

The chain has TRBV19 and TRBJ1-4; 7 nucleotides align to TRBD1. Germline-derived CDR1 and CDR2 are LNHDA and SQIVND (reference sequence). The CDR3 length is 15 residues. Unmatched junction bases numbered 10, after V lost 9 bases and J lost 3 bases. Here the CDR3 reads CASSRGGTANEKLFF. CDR3 DNA sequence: TGTGCCAGCAGCCGGGGGGGGACAGCTAATGAAAAACTGTTTTTT.

The V and J genes are TRBV7-8 and TRBJ2-7; a weak D match, TRBD1 (5 bases). The germline V gene has CDR1 SGHVS and CDR2 FQNEAQ. The V end was cut by 6 bases, the J end by 6 bases, with 24 bases between. This CDR3 spans 16 amino acids. CDR3 bases: TGTGCCAGCAGGGTACCAGGGCACGCGAACCTGGCCGAGCAGTACGTC. Its protein is CASRVPGHANLAEQYV.

The chain recombines TRBV19 with TRBJ2-7; perhaps TRBD1 as D (6 bases). This CDR3 is 15 amino acids long. Trimming removed 3 bases from V and 2 bases from J, with 14 bases in between. The germline gives CDR1 LNHDA, CDR2 SQIVND (reference sequence). The CDR3 bases are TGTGCCAGTAGTATCAGGCCAGGGGACGCCTACGAGCAGTACTTC. This sequence encodes CASSIRPGDAYEQYF.

Concerning this clonotype itself: The conserved closing phenylalanine or tryptophan is absent in this CDR3, likely reflecting a read error. The DNA is left out, because the CDR3 cannot be placed on it with certainty; the CDR3 is given as TCRdb lists it. J is TRBJ2-1 and V is TRBV2; TRBD1, the table's D call, was not compared with the DNA. Looked up from germline, CDR1 is SNHLY and CDR2 is FYNNEI. The CDR3 adds up to 16 amino acids, both ends counted. CDR3 amino acids: CASSDGGIHEQFFQPG.

Remarks on this clonotype: The conserved closing phenylalanine or tryptophan is absent in this CDR3, likely reflecting a read error. No DNA is shown, since the ends of the CDR3 on it are uncertain; the CDR3 is the one TCRdb lists. The CDR3 loop reads CASSSERETHRY. The chain uses TRBV7-8 and TRBJ2-5; whether TRBD2, the table's D call, matches the DNA was not checked. A total of 12 residues make up the CDR3, ends included. The V gene's germline CDR1 is SGHVS and CDR2 FQNEAQ.

The genes are TRBV7-3 and TRBJ2-2, with 9 bases fitting TRBD2. With 6 bases clipped from V and 10 bases from J, the junction kept 18 bases outside the gene matches. Germline V lookup: CDR1 SGHTA, CDR2 FQGTGA. The CDR3 loop spans 17 amino acids. The CDR3 bases are TGTGCCAGCAGTTCTAGCGGGACTTGGGGAGGGACCCAGGAGCTGTTTTTT. Its protein is CASSSSGTWGGTQELFF.

The rearrangement joins TRBV7-8 to TRBJ1-2; a possible D gene is TRBD1 (6 bases). The length of the CDR3 is 16 residues. Germline CDR1 is SGHVS and CDR2 is FQNEAQ. V gave up 1 base and J gave up 5 bases, with 17 bases separating them. DNA for the CDR3: TGTGCCAGCAGCTTAGAGGGGGACGCGCATACGTATGGCTACACCTTC. It encodes CASSLEGDAHTYGYTF.

For this clonotype: Sequence at one end of the junction differs from germline and may be a read error. The chain recombines TRBV12-3 or TRBV12-4 with TRBJ2-3, with D possibly being TRBD1 (5 bases). The CDR3 has 13 amino acids. In nucleotides, the CDR3 is TGTGCCAGCAGTTTAGAAGGCGCGGACACTGAGGCTTTC. Protein: CASSLEGADTEAF.

This chain connects TRBV7-8 to TRBJ2-7, with 7 positions matching TRBD1. This CDR3 spans 14 amino acids. The V and J ends lost 0 bases and 7 bases, in that order; junction bases with no gene match: 6. CDR1 and CDR2 (germline): SGHVS, FQNEAQ. CDR3 region: CASSLAWSGGEQYF. The CDR3 nucleotides read TGTGCCAGCAGCTTAGCGTGGTCAGGGGGAGAGCAGTACTTC.

A remark on this clonotype: The conserved phenylalanine or tryptophan normally closing the CDR3 is absent here, so this likely arose from a read error. It is unclear where the CDR3 begins or ends on the DNA, so no DNA is shown, and the CDR3 is as TCRdb lists it. This sequence joins TRBV7-8 and TRBJ2-1; the table calls TRBD1, which could not be checked here. With termini counted, the CDR3 has 13 amino acids. Germline values: CDR1 SGHVS, CDR2 FQNEAQ. CDR3 residues: CASSLAVRGGTQY.

A remark on this clonotype: Likely a read error: the CDR3 ends without its conserved phenylalanine or tryptophan. No DNA is shown, since the ends of the CDR3 on it are uncertain; the CDR3 is the one TCRdb lists. This chain links TRBV9 with TRBJ1-2. Counting both end residues, the CDR3 totals 13 amino acids. In germline, CDR1 is SGDLS, CDR2 YYNGEE. This chain's CDR3 is CASSEGTTGIYTL.

About this clonotype: Compared with germline, one end of the junction differs, possibly owing to a read error. The chain has TRBV2 and TRBJ1-6; D remains unclear. From germline, CDR1 is SNHLY and CDR2 FYNNEI. The CDR3 consists of 18 residues. The CDR3 DNA is TGTGCCAGCAGCGTGGACGGGCGTTCGAGCTCCTATAATTCCCCCCTCCACTTT. Translated: CASSVDGRSSSYNSPLHF.

On this clonotype: At one end the junction does not follow the germline gene, possibly because of a read error. The rearrangement joins TRBV2 to TRBJ1-1, with 8 nucleotides matching TRBD1. The CDR3 covers 14 residues. The germline V gene encodes CDR1 SNHLY and CDR2 FYNNEI. CDR3 residues: CASSVGGTGTEAFF. The CDR3 nucleotides read TGTGCCAGCAGTGTAGGGGGGACAGGTACTGAAGCTTTTTTT.

The chain carries TRBV7-3 and TRBJ1-3, with a tentative D call TRBD1 (5 bases). Between the trimmed V and J ends, which lost 6 bases and 13 bases, there was a span of 28 bases. Germline V CDR1 and CDR2: SGHTA, FQGTGA. CDR3 length: 16 residues. CDR3 region: CASSSGGTWGGNPIYF. The CDR3 bases are TGTGCCAGCAGTTCTGGCGGGACTTGGGGAGGAAACCCGATATATTTT. Supplemented by reference TRBV7-3 and TRBJ1-3, the full variable domain reads GAGVSQTPSNKVTEKGKYVELRCDPISGHTALYWYRQSLGQGPEFLIYFQGTGAADDSGLPNDRFFAVRPEGSVSTLKIQRTERGDSAVYLCASSSGGTWGGNPIYFGEGSWLTVV.

The rearrangement links TRBV7-3 to TRBJ1-1; D is unresolved. Germline lookup yields CDR1 SGHTA and CDR2 FQGTGA. V lost 2 bases to trimming and J lost 13 bases, with 23 bases between them. The CDR3 has 15 residues. The CDR3 loop reads CASSLDLTRKPQHFF. CDR3 in DNA: TGTGCCAGCAGCTTAGATCTGACTAGGAAACCTCAACATTTCTTT. Variable domain in full (rest from reference TRBV7-3 and TRBJ1-1): GAGVSQTPSNKVTEKGKYVELRCDPISGHTALYWYRQSLGQGPEFLIYFQGTGAADDSGLPNDRFFAVRPEGSVSTLKIQRTERGDSAVYLCASSLDLTRKPQHFFGQGTRLTVV.

The chain couples TRBV7-3 to TRBJ2-7; TRBD2 agrees at 7 bases. The CDR3 has 15 residues. Trimming at V came to 4 bases and at J to 5 bases, leaving 11 bases not matched to a gene. Germline loops: CDR1 SGHTA, CDR2 FQGTGA. CDR3 DNA sequence: TGTGCCAGCAGCTCGGACGGGAGGCAATCCCACGAGCAGTACTTC. Translating gives CASSSDGRQSHEQYF.

Concerning this clonotype itself: The junction shows a germline mismatch at one end, possibly a read error. The chain has TRBV5-1 and TRBJ1-1; TRBD1 matches 11 bases. CDR1 SGHRS and CDR2 YFSETQ come from the germline V gene. The CDR3 has 15 amino acids. Here the CDR3 reads CASSSAGQGDTEAFF. The CDR3 region has the DNA TGTGCCAGCAGCTCAGCGGGACAGGGGGACACTGAAGCTTTCTTT.

Notes on this clonotype: A clone one base away is much larger, so this may be a read error. The chain employs TRBV2 and TRBJ2-1, with D maybe TRBD2 (7 bases). Germline CDR1 reads SNHLY; CDR2 reads FYNNEI. This CDR3 comprises 16 residues. V lost 8 bases to trimming and J lost 13 bases, with 30 bases between them. The CDR3 is CASGEGGTDTQYFQFF. In nucleotides, the CDR3 is TGTGCCAGCGGGGAGGGGGGCACAGATACGCAGTATTTTCAGTTCTTC.

Concerning this clonotype: No conserved phenylalanine or tryptophan ends this CDR3, so it is likely a read error. It is unclear where the CDR3 begins or ends on the DNA, so no DNA is shown, and the CDR3 is as TCRdb lists it. The CDR3 loop is CASSVDRLEDTQ. The rearrangement joins TRBV9 to TRBJ1-4. CDR1 and CDR2 from the germline V gene are SGDLS and YYNGEE. Counting both end residues, the CDR3 totals 12 amino acids.

On this clonotype: Mismatch with germline at one junction end may stem from a read error. This chain connects TRBV7-2 to TRBJ2-3; 9 bases are shared with TRBD2. Germline V gene sequence: CDR1 SGHTA, CDR2 FQGNSA. This CDR3 region has 14 residues. CDR3 residues: CASSINERGDLRAF. Written as DNA, the CDR3 is TGTGCCAGCAGCATAAACGAGCGGGGGGATCTACGAGCATTT.